These 3 T cell receptor beta chains came from one sample sequenced in a study of shared clonotypes between healthy human individuals (TCRdb year 2020). The library was produced with the immunoSEQ multiplex PCR assay. The table comes from immuneACCESS by way of TCRdb, which keeps in-frame sequences with V and J called. Part of the clones is missing from these tables; in studies checked, under half for an unresolved V gene and the rest for unknown reasons. The sample contains 600,000 to 800,000 clones, roughly 72% of them found a single time. Roughly 1.8% of the sample is in the top ten clones. Source material: memory CD4+ T cells sorted from blood. In the paper's terms, the cell subset or site label means: CD45RA-negative fraction. The receptors come from a woman aged 25 to 45 in good health.

The CDR3 is CASSPPGPNQPQHF. Here the CDR3 DNA reads TGTGCCAGCTCACCCCCGGGACCCAATCAGCCCCAGCATTTT. This chain uses TRBV18 with TRBJ1-5, with a weak D call TRBD1 (5 bases). CDR1 and CDR2 (germline): KGHSH, LQKENI. V was clipped by 3 bases and J by 3 bases, with 9 bases between them. This CDR3 comprises 14 residues.

Regarding this clone: The conserved phenylalanine or tryptophan normally closing the CDR3 is absent here, so this likely arose from a read error. No DNA is shown, since the ends of the CDR3 on it are uncertain; the CDR3 is the one TCRdb lists. The chain has TRBV5-1 and TRBJ2-7. Ends included, the CDR3 has 12 residues. Germline assignment: CDR1 SGHRS and CDR2 YFSETQ. The CDR3 sequence is CASTEEQVEYEI.

In regard to this clone: The germline gene is not matched at one end of the junction; a read error may be the cause. The V call is TRBV28, the J call TRBJ2-1; no clear D. Germline assignment: CDR1 MDHEN and CDR2 SYDVKM. This CDR3 has 11 amino acids. The CDR3 loop reads CASSLARLRIF. CDR3 DNA sequence: TGTGCCAGCAGTTTGGCCAGATTGAGGATCTTC.